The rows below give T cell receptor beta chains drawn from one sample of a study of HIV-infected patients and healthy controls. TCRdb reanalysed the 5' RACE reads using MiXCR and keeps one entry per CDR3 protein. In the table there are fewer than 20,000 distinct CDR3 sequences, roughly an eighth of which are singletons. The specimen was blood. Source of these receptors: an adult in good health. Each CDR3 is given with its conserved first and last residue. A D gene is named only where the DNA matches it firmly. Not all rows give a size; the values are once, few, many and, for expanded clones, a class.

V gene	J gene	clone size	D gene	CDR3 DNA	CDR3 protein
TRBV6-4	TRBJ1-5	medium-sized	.	TGTGCCAGCAGTGCAACCGGGACACTTAATCAGCCCCAGCATTTT	CASSATGTLNQPQHF
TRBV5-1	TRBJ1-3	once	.	TGCGCCAGCAGCTTGGGAGACGCCGGAAACACCATATATTTT	CASSLGDAGNTIYF
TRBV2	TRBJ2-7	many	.	TGTGCCAGCGGAAACGACTGGAACGAGCAGTACTTC	CASGNDWNEQYF
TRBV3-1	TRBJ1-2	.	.	TGTGCCAGCAGCCAAGCGGGGTTCTATGGCTACACCTTC	CASSQAGFYGYTF
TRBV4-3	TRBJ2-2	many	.	TGCGCCAGCAGCCAAGTTCTGGAGTTAAGGGAGCTGTTTTTT	CASSQVLELRELFF
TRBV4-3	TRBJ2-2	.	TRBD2	TGCGCCAGCAGCCGATGGACTAGCGCCGGGGAGCTGTTTTTT	CASSRWTSAGELFF
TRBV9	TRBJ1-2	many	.	TGTGCCAGCAGCGACCCTGCGGCAGGGGCCTATGGCTACACCTTC	CASSDPAAGAYGYTF
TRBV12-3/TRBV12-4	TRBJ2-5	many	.	TGTGCCAGCAGTTTTATCGAGACCCAGTACTTC	CASSFIETQYF
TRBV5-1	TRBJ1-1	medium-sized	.	TGCGCCAGCAGCCCAGGACTCGGGGCGGAAGACACTGAAGCTTTCTTT	CASSPGLGAEDTEAFF
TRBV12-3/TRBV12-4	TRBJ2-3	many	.	TGTGCCAGCAGGGCAGGACGCACAGATACGCAGTATTTT	CASRAGRTDTQYF
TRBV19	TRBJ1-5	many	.	TGTGCCAGTAGTATGGGGAAGAATCAGCCCCAGCATTTT	CASSMGKNQPQHF
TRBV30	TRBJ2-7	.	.	TGTGCCTGGGAGAGGGGCCGCGAGCAAGGGCAGTACTTC	CAWERGREQGQYF
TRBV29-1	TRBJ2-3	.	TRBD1	TGCAGCGCCCGGACAGGGGGACCAGATACGCAGTATTTT	CSARTGGPDTQYF
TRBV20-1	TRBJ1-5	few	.	TGCAGTGCTAGGGTTAGGAATCAGCCCCAGCATTTT	CSARVRNQPQHF
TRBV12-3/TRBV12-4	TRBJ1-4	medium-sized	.	TGTGCCAGCAGTTTAGCGCAGGGTACTAATGAAAAACTGTTTTTT	CASSLAQGTNEKLFF
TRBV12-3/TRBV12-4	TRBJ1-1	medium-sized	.	TGTGCCAGCGTCGACCAGGGAACCTTGAACACTGAAGCTTTCTTT	CASVDQGTLNTEAFF
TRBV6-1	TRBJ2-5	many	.	TGTGCCAGCAGTGAATTAGGGAGCCCCCAAGAGACCCAGTACTTC	CASSELGSPQETQYF
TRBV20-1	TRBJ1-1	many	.	TGCAGTGCTAGAGTCCCCGGACAGATGAACACTGAAGCTTTCTTT	CSARVPGQMNTEAFF
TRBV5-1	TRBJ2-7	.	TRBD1	TGCGCCAGCAGCTTGGGTACAGGGGTAGGGTACGAGCAGTACTTC	CASSLGTGVGYEQYF
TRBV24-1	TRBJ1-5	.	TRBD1	TGTGCCACCAGTGATTCGGCCACAGGGGAGGCCCAGCATTTT	CATSDSATGEAQHF
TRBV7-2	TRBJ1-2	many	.	TGTGCCAGCAGCTTAGCTAGGACTATTACAGGCTACACCTTC	CASSLARTITGYTF
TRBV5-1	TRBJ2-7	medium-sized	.	TGCGCCAGCAGCGTGGATCGCTACGAGCAGTACTTC	CASSVDRYEQYF
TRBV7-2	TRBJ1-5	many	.	TGTGCCAGCAACCGCTTCGGGGGCAATCAGCCCCAGCATTTT	CASNRFGGNQPQHF
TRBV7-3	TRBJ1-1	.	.	TGTGCCAGCAGCTTGGGCGGAGGGTACACTGAAGCTTTCTTT	CASSLGGGYTEAFF
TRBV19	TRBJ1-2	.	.	TGTGCCAGTAAAAGGCAGCTGGATAACTATGGCTACACCTTC	CASKRQLDNYGYTF
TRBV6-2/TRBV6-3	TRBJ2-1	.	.	TGTGCCAGCAGTTACCCTTCTAGACGACTTCCGGGTAGCGGAGACAATGCCTACAATGAGCAGTTCTTC	CASSYPSRRLPGSGDNAYNEQFF
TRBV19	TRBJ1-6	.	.	TGTGCCAGTAGTATTGAAAAGGGGGTTAATTCACCCCTCCACTTT	CASSIEKGVNSPLHF
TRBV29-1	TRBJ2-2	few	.	TGCAGCGTTTCAGGCGCCAGGGCGAACACCGGGGAGCTGTTTTTT	CSVSGARANTGELFF
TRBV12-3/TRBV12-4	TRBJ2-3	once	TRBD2	TGTGCCAGCAATTTTGGGGGGGTCACAGATACGCAGTATTTT	CASNFGGVTDTQYF
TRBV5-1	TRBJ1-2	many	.	TGCGCCAGTGGGACCGCCTATGGCTACACCTTC	CASGTAYGYTF
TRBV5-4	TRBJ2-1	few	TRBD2	TGTGCCAGCAGCTTAGGACTAGCCTACAATGAGCAGTTCTTC	CASSLGLAYNEQFF
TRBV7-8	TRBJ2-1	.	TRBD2	TGTGCCAGCAGCTTTTTAGGGACTAGCGGGGGAGTCTACAATGAGCAGTTCTTC	CASSFLGTSGGVYNEQFF
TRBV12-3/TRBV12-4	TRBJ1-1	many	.	TGTGCCAGCAGTTTACAACAGGGAACTGAAGCTTTCTTT	CASSLQQGTEAFF
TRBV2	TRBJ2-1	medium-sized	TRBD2	TGTGCCAGCACCCCCTTCTTAGCGGGGGGGGGGAATGAGCAGTTCTTC	CASTPFLAGGGNEQFF
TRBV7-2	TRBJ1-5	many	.	TGTGCCAGCACCTCCCTCAGGGAGCACGGGCAGCCCCAGCATTTT	CASTSLREHGQPQHF
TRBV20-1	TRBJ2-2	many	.	TGCAGTGCTGGGCTTGGGGTGGAGAACACCGGGGAGCTGTTTTTT	CSAGLGVENTGELFF
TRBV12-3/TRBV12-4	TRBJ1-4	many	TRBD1	TGTGCCAGCAGCGCACGGGACAGGTCGGGTGAAAAACTGTTTTTT	CASSARDRSGEKLFF
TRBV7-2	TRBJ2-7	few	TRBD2	TGTGCCAGCAGCTTTCGGGAGGCCTACGAGCAGTACTTC	CASSFREAYEQYF
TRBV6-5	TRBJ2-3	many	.	TGTGCCAGCAGTTACGGACAGAGCACAGATACGCAGTATTTT	CASSYGQSTDTQYF
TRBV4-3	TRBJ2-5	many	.	TGCGCCAGCAGCCAAGTTTGGCCCGTTGTAGGGACCCAGTACTTC	CASSQVWPVVGTQYF
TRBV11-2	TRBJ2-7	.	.	TGTGCCAGCAGCCCTACGGTAAATTACGAGCAGTACTTC	CASSPTVNYEQYF
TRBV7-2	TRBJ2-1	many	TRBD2	TGTGCCAGCAGCTTAGCAACGGGGGGGCGGTTCTTC	CASSLATGGRFF
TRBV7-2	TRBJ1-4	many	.	TGTGCCAGCAGCTTAGGGGGGGCTAATGAAAAACTGTTTTTT	CASSLGGANEKLFF
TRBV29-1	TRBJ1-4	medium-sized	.	TGCAGCGCCTCCCCTCTCGGAGGAGAAAAACTGTTTTTT	CSASPLGGEKLFF
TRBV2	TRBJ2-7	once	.	TGTGCCAGCAGTGACAGGGCGACCTACGAGCAGTACTTC	CASSDRATYEQYF